This T cell receptor beta chain was found in a study of blood T cell repertoires in COVID-19. Study details: Nucleic acid was either cDNA or gDNA, and it came from T cells, B-cell-depleted T cells, or PBMCs.

The protocol was immunoSEQ multiplex PCR, while the TCRdb copy is restricted to in-frame clones and leaves out a portion. The sample has 60,000 to 95,000 clones; around nine tenths are singletons. CDR1 and CDR2 (germline): SGHTA, FQGNSA. The V gene lost 7 bases and the J gene lost 3 bases, with 13 bases spanning the gap. The CDR3 sequence is 13 residues long. Source material: peripheral blood. The TCR was taken from a human donor in a cohort sampled during active COVID-19. The chain carries TRBV7-2 and TRBJ2-7, with D perhaps TRBD2 (6 bases). CDR3: CASNRQTSYEQYF. In DNA form, the CDR3 reads TGTGCCAGCAACCGCCAGACTAGCTACGAGCAGTACTTC.